These 2 T cell receptor beta chains came from one sample sequenced in a study of CD8 T cells in ankylosing spondylitis. The antigens for these receptors are not known. From the 5' RACE reads, TCRdb called clonotypes with MiXCR, one entry per CDR3 protein. The data show approximately 550,000 distinct CDR3 sequences, with about 13% seen just once and nearly 7% held by the top ten. Broader study findings: A TCR beta motif made of eight highly homologous variants seemed typical of ankylosing spondylitis blood.

Sample: blood, either unsorted or a sorted T cell fraction (not recorded which). The source of these receptors is a male donor with ankylosing spondylitis.

This clonotype was seen only a few times. The chain links TRBV10-3 to TRBJ1-2, with 8 nucleotides matching TRBD1. The CDR3 runs 16 residues. CDR1 is ENHRY and CDR2 is SYGVKD in the germline V gene. The V gene end was trimmed by 5 bases and the J gene end by 0 bases; junction bases not matched to a gene: 8. The CDR3 DNA sequence: TGTGCCATCAGTCTGACAGGGGATTTGGCTAACTATGGCTACACCTTC. Its translation is CAISLTGDLANYGYTF.

The CDR3 region is CSVVPLAGVYNEQFF. The CDR3, as DNA: TGCAGCGTTGTTCCCCTGGCGGGAGTCTACAATGAGCAGTTCTTC. The chain is built from TRBV29-1 and TRBJ2-1; 7 bases are shared with TRBD2. Germline V gene data show CDR1 as SQVTM and CDR2 as ANQGSEA. V shed 4 bases and J 3 bases; nucleotides not matched to a gene: 9. This CDR3 contains 15 residues.